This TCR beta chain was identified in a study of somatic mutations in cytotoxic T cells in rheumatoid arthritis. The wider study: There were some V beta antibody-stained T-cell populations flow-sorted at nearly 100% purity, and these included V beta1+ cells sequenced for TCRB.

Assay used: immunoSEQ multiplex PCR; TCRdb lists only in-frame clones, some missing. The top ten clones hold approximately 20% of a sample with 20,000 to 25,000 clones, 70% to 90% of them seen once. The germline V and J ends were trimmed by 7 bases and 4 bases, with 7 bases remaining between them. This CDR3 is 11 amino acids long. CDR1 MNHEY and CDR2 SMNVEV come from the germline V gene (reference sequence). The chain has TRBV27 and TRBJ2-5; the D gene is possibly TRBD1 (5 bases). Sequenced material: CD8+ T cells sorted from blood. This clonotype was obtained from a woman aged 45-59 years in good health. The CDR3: CASKGLETQYF. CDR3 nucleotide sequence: TGTGCCAGCAAGGGGTTAGAGACCCAGTACTTC.